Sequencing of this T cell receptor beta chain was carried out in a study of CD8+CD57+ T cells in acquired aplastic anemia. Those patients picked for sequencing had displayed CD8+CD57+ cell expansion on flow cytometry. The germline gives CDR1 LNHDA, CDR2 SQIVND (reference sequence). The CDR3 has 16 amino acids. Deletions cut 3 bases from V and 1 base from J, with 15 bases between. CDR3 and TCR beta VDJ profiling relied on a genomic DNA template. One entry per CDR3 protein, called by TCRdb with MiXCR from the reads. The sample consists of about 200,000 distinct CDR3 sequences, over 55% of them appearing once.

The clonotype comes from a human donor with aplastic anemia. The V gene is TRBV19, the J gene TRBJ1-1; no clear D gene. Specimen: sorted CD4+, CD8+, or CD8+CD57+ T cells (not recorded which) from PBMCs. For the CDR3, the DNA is TGTGCCAGTAGTATCGGGAAAATGACTTGGAACACTGAAGCTTTCTTT. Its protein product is CASSIGKMTWNTEAFF.